This T cell receptor (beta chain) was obtained from a study of blood T cell repertoires in COVID-19 (dated by TCRdb to the early 2020s). In the study overall: Collaborator samples came from the United States, Italy and Spain and covered acute and convalescent phases of COVID-19. The prospective study material was composed of cDNA or gDNA derived from T cells, B-cell-depleted T cells, or PBMCs. Samples were obtained from the ongoing ImmuneRACE study (first 160 participants) and from over 1,000 subjects provided by 6 global collaborators. Sample metadata almost always included a de-identified subject ID, COVID-19 status, age in years and sex. Deeply sampled blood TCRbeta repertoires from subjects exposed to, actively infected with, or recovered from COVID-19 were included in the dataset. HLA class I and class II types, where available, came from metadata supplied by the sample provider rather than from assay-based typing. The repertoires were made available in a free public database intended to serve as a resource for research on the immune response to SARS-CoV-2. Paper-wide results and their limitations: How much clinical and demographic metadata was included differed by source and by participant, and the metadata was provided uncurated.

This clone has more than one count but fewer than ten. The antigen it binds to is not known. No base quality values were provided; no much bigger clone lies one nucleotide off. Participants in the prospective study were enrolled through a virtual design, were aged about 18 to 100 years, and lived in some 24 United States geographic areas. In the prospective study, participants were assigned to cohorts based on the clinical history participants reported in a screening survey and a study questionnaire. Recovered participants in ImmuneRACE Cohort 3 were defined by two consecutive negative NP/OP PCR tests, clearance by a healthcare professional, or resolution of symptoms. In the prospective study, whole blood, serum and a nasopharyngeal or oropharyngeal swab were collected from each participant by mobile phlebotomists. Participants in the prospective study had the option to provide additional blood draws and questionnaires over an approximately 2-month period. Before DNA extraction, prospective study blood samples were shipped either frozen or at room temperature.

TCRbeta CDR3 regions were amplified from genomic DNA by means of the immunoSEQ Assay, a bias-controlled multiplex PCR. Per the authors' processing: The number of nucleated cells in each sample was estimated by amplification of reference gene primers within the assay. To quantify the absolute abundance of each unique TCRbeta CDR3 rearrangement, sequence reads were collapsed and filtered. For each sample, productive Simpson clonality was calculated as the square root of Simpson's diversity index over productive rearrangements. Entries here come from immuneACCESS through TCRdb and include only in-frame sequences with V and J called. Some clones fail to appear in such tables; in the studies checked, an unresolved V gene covers under half of the shortfall, and the cause of the remainder is unknown. V and J calls and clone size follow that table, whereas D and trimming were derived from the DNA. Counted in this sample were about 260,000 clones; roughly 88% of them appeared once. Of the sample, roughly 2% falls within the top ten clones.

The CDR3, cysteine through phenylalanine, is 14 amino acids long. The only DNA kept is the CDR3, 42 bases in frame from the first base. The junction shows trimming of 5 bases on V and 9 bases on J, plus 17 bases between the germline ends. CDR1 and CDR2 (SGHTA, FQGNSA) derive from the germline V gene. This clonotype was sampled from a woman aged 45-65 years who had recovered from COVID-19. Sequencing was carried out using PBMCs or T cells enriched from blood (not recorded which). The sequence links TRBV7-2 to TRBJ1-5; possibly the D gene is TRBD1, per 6 matching bases. The DNA sequence is TGTGCCAGCAGCACCGACAGAACCAGGGGGCCCCAGCATTTT. Its translation is CASSTDRTRGPQHF.